A single sample gave rise to the 10 T cell receptor beta chains below, sequenced in a study of cytomegalovirus exposure and HLA in healthy donors. TCRdb's table, derived via immunoSEQ multiplex PCR, lists solely in-frame clones and lacks some. The repertoire holds 150,000 to 200,000 clones, approximately 88% seen once, with approximately 7% in the top ten. The source material was PBMCs. These receptors were obtained from a man younger than 35 in good health and CMV-seropositive.

This chain links TRBV28 with TRBJ1-1, with 7 bases matching TRBD1. The CDR3 runs to 14 residues. Germline CDR1 MDHEN, CDR2 SYDVKM. The trim removed 6 bases at V and 7 bases at J, leaving 11 bases unmatched. For the CDR3, the DNA is TGTGCCAGCAGCTCACCCCCAGGGGGAGTTGAAGCTTTCTTT. It encodes CASSSPPGGVEAFF.

The V call is TRBV25-1, the J call TRBJ1-5; D possibly corresponds to TRBD1 (6 bases). CDR3 size: 13 residues. The V end was cut by 8 bases, the J end by 4 bases, with 12 bases between. Germline CDR1 is MGHDK and CDR2 is SYGVNS. The CDR3 DNA is TGTGCCAGCGAAGGGGGTGGGAATCAGCCCCAGCATTTT. Protein: CASEGGGNQPQHF.

This clone was counted a few times. This rearrangement joins TRBV2 to TRBJ2-3; no clear D. This CDR3 spans 14 amino acids. CDR1 and CDR2 from the germline V gene are SNHLY and FYNNEI. Trimming removed 8 bases at V and 0 bases at J, with 12 bases between. The CDR3 nucleotides read TGTGCCAGCGCTCCTTTCAGGAGCACAGATACGCAGTATTTT. The encoded protein is CASAPFRSTDTQYF. Supplemented by reference TRBV2 and TRBJ2-3, the full variable domain reads EPEVTQTPSHQVTQMGQEVILRCVPISNHLYFYWYRQILGQKVEFLVSFYNNEISEKSEIFDDQFSVERPDGSNFTLKIRSTKLEDSAMYFCASAPFRSTDTQYFGPGTRLTVL.

The count of this clone is one. The chain has TRBV6-5 and TRBJ1-5, with TRBD1 matching 11 bases. There are 15 residues in the CDR3. J was trimmed by 7 bases and V by 8 bases; bases with no gene match: 10. Germline assignment: CDR1 MNHEY and CDR2 SVGAGI. The CDR3 DNA sequence: TGTGCCAGCGGGGGGTGGACAGGGGGCTTCCAGCCCCAGCATTTT. Amino acid sequence: CASGGWTGGFQPQHF.

The chain couples TRBV7-2 to TRBJ2-7; 11 bases align to TRBD2. The V gene's germline CDR1 is SGHTA and CDR2 FQGNSA. V was pared by 0 bases and J by 5 bases, with 9 bases of the junction left unmatched. This CDR3 has 17 amino acids. CDR3 sequence: CASSLAGRASGRNEQYF. In DNA, the CDR3 is TGTGCCAGCAGCTTAGCGGGGAGGGCTAGCGGGAGGAACGAGCAGTACTTC. Filled out from reference TRBV7-2 and TRBJ2-7, the complete variable domain reads GAGVSQSPSNKVTEKGKDVELRCDPISGHTALYWYRQSLGQGLEFLIYFQGNSAPDKSGLPSDRFSAERTGGSVSTLTIQRTQQEDSAVYLCASSLAGRASGRNEQYFGPGTRLTVT.

The genes are TRBV2 and TRBJ2-2; D ambiguous. The CDR3 loop spans 13 amino acids. V was shortened by 5 bases and J by 5 bases, with 9 bases between the two germline ends. Per germline, CDR1 SNHLY and CDR2 FYNNEI. The CDR3 DNA reads TGTGCCAGCAGTCCCAGATTGACCGGGGAGCTGTTTTTT. Translating it yields CASSPRLTGELFF.

The rearrangement joins TRBV5-6 to TRBJ1-2, with TRBD1 identical over 8 bases. Germline V lookup: CDR1 SGHDT, CDR2 YYEEEE. V dropped 4 bases and J dropped 4; count of bases not matched to a gene: 6. The CDR3 extends over 14 amino acids. This chain's CDR3 is CASSAGTGAYGYTF. The CDR3 region has the DNA TGTGCCAGCAGCGCCGGGACAGGTGCCTATGGCTACACCTTC.

This clone appeared once. The J gene is TRBJ2-1, the V gene TRBV7-3; 10 positions match TRBD1. The V segment lost 2 bases and the J segment 7 bases; nucleotides outside the gene matches: 8. CDR1 and CDR2 (germline): SGHTA, FQGTGA. CDR3 length: 16 residues. The CDR3 nucleotides read TGTGCCAGCAGCTTACGTGGGACAGGGGAGAGGAATGAGCAGTTCTTC. As protein: CASSLRGTGERNEQFF.

The rearrangement joins TRBV6-5 to TRBJ2-2; possible D gene TRBD2, 6 bases. This CDR3 is built from 15 residues. Germline CDR1 and CDR2: MNHEY and SVGAGI. Trimming stripped 7 bases from V and 6 bases from J, with 18 bases between. This chain's CDR3 is CASTPSGDAPGELFF. The DNA of the CDR3 is TGTGCCAGCACCCCCTCGGGGGACGCCCCCGGGGAGCTGTTTTTT.

This chain links TRBV28 with TRBJ2-1, with D perhaps matching TRBD2 (5 bases). The CDR3 has 15 residues. V lost 2 bases and J lost 0, with 8 bases in between. Looked up from germline, CDR1 is MDHEN and CDR2 is SYDVKM. The CDR3 bases are TGTGCCAGCAGTTTACGAGCGGTCTCCTACAATGAGCAGTTCTTC. It is translated as CASSLRAVSYNEQFF.